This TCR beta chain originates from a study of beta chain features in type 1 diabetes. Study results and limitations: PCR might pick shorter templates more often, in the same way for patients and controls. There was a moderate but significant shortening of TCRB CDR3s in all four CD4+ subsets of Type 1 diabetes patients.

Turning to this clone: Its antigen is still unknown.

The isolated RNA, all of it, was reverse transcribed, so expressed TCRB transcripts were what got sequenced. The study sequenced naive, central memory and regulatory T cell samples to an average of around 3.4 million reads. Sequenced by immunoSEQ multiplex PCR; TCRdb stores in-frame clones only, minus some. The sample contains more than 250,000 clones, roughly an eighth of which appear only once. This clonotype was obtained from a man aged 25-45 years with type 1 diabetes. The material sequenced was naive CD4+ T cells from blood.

The DNA of the CDR3 is TGTGCCAGCAGCCACCTAGCGGGAGGAGTCACCGGGGAGCTGTTTTTT. Amino acids: CASSHLAGGVTGELFF. This chain uses TRBV5-4 with TRBJ2-2; 11 bases are a match to TRBD2. The CDR3 is 16 residues long. J was trimmed by 4 bases and V by 4 bases; bases with no gene match: 6. In germline, CDR1 is SGHNT, CDR2 YYREEE (reference sequence).